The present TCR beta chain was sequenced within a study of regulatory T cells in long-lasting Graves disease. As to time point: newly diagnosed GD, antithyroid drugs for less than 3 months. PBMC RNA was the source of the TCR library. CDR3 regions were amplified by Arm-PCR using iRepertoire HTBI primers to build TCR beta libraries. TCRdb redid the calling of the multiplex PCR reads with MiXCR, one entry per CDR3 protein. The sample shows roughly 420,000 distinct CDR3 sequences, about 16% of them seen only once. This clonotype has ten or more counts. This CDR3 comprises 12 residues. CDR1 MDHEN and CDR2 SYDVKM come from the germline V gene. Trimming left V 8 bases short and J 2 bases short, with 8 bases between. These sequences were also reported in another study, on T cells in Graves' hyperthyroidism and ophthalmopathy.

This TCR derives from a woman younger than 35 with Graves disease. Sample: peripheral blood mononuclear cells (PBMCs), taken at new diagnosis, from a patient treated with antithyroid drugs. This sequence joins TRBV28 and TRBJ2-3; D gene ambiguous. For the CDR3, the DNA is TGTGCCAGCGCCTGGTTCACAGATACGCAGTATTTT. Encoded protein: CASAWFTDTQYF.